This section outlines one T cell receptor beta chain sequence together with its context. Its antigen is unknown. Germline CDR1 is SGDLS and CDR2 is YYNGEE. The CDR3 totals 13 residues. With V trimmed by 3 bases and J by 3 bases, 2 bases remained unmatched. This sample was included in a study of cytomegalovirus exposure and HLA in healthy donors. Study-wide results and caveats: There were 150 to 200 TCR beta chains listed as cytomegalovirus-associated.

The primer mix had 60 Vbeta and 13 Jbeta primers. Per the authors' pipeline: Roughly 81 million unique TCR beta chains, roughly 10 million shared, were counted in a later analysis. Profiling relied on immunoSEQ multiplex PCR, and the TCRdb table lists in-frame clones only, not all of them. V, J and clone size are those of that table, while D and trimming were read from the DNA. The top ten clones hold 0.45% to 0.55% of a sample with roughly 130,000 clones, approximately 85% of them seen once. The V call is TRBV9, the J call TRBJ2-5, with TRBD2 matching over 7 bases. The sample taken for sequencing was PBMCs. This receptor was identified in a woman in her thirties or forties in good health and CMV-seronegative. The CDR3 is CASSGGGEETQYF. For the CDR3, the DNA is TGTGCCAGCAGCGGGGGAGGGGAAGAGACCCAGTACTTC. The full variable domain, rest sourced from reference TRBV9 and TRBJ2-5, is DSGVTQTPKHLITATGQRVTLRCSPRSGDLSVYWYQQSLDQGLQFLIQYYNGEERAKGNILERFSAQQFPDLHSELNLSSLELGDSALYFCASSGGGEETQYFGPGTRLLVL.